Listed here are 3 T cell receptor beta chains from one sample, sequenced in a study of cytomegalovirus exposure and HLA in healthy donors. PCR involved 60 Vbeta and 13 Jbeta primers. TCRdb's copy holds only in-frame clones and misses some; the assay was immunoSEQ multiplex PCR. In the table there are roughly 130,000 clones, around 83% of which are singletons. The sequencing input was PBMCs. These receptor sequences come from a human donor in good health.

This chain joins TRBV7-9 and TRBJ1-4; D ambiguous. Germline assignment: CDR1 SEHNR and CDR2 FQNEAQ (reference sequence). V was clipped by 3 bases and J by 8 bases, with 7 bases between them. The CDR3 has 12 amino acids. Written as DNA, the CDR3 is TGTGCCAGCAGCTTCGGCGGGGAAAAACTGTTTTTT. Translating it yields CASSFGGEKLFF.

The CDR3 nucleotides are TGTGCTAGTGGTTTGGGGGGATTGGGGGGGCCCAATGAGCAGTTCTTC. It translates to CASGLGGLGGPNEQFF. This chain links TRBV12-5 with TRBJ2-1, with TRBD2 as a possible D gene (7 bases). V lost 1 base to trimming and J lost 6 bases, with 16 bases between them. Germline V CDR1 and CDR2: LGHNT, FRNRAP. The CDR3 runs 16 residues. The full variable domain, in which reference TRBV12-5 and TRBJ2-1 provide the parts outside the CDR3, is DARVTQTPRHKVTEMGQEVTMRCQPILGHNTVFWYRQTMMQGLELLAYFRNRAPLDDSGMPKDRFSAEMPDATLATLKIQPSEPRDSAVYFCASGLGGLGGPNEQFFGPGTRLTVL.

The rearrangement links TRBV29-1 to TRBJ2-5, with 13 bases identical to TRBD2. The V segment lost 3 bases and the J segment 4 bases; nucleotides outside the gene matches: 8. The CDR3 consists of 16 residues. Germline V gives CDR1 SQVTM, CDR2 ANQGSEA. In nucleotides, the CDR3 is TGCAGCGTTGAGGGACTAGCGGGGTTTCCTCGAGAGACCCAGTACTTC. Translating it yields CSVEGLAGFPRETQYF.